This entry concerns a single TCR beta chain. Its antigen remains unknown. This specimen comes from a study of cytomegalovirus exposure and HLA in healthy donors. Overall study context: Most genotyped donors, 81% of 398, had Caucasian-associated genetic ancestry. The study, taken as a whole, reports: Later, TCR association rates were found to vary by HLA locus, highest for DRB1 and lowest for HLA-C. The number of N-insertions in an Asian-associated ancestry cluster was reportedly below the approximately 700-donor mean in a later analysis. Donors were assumed by presence/absence analyses to have roughly uniform sequencing depth.

Trimming at V came to 9 bases and at J to 3 bases, leaving 5 bases not matched to a gene. CDR3 length equals 13 residues. CDR1 is ENHRY, CDR2 SYGVKD, per germline. Both 60 Vbeta primers and 13 Jbeta primers went into the PCR. The protocol was immunoSEQ multiplex PCR, while the TCRdb copy is restricted to in-frame clones and leaves out a portion. This table lists around 75,000 clones. The sample comprised PBMCs. V usage is TRBV10-3 and J usage is TRBJ2-7; TRBD2 aligns across 10 bases. The source of this sequence is an older woman in good health and CMV-seronegative. CDR3 in amino acids: CAIALAGSYEQYF. The CDR3 DNA reads as TGTGCCATAGCACTAGCGGGAAGCTACGAGCAGTACTTC.